These 27 T cell receptor beta chains share one sample of origin, sequenced in a study of shared clonotypes between healthy human individuals. Profiling relied on immunoSEQ multiplex PCR, and the TCRdb table lists in-frame clones only, not all of them. The sample has about 980,000 clones, around 80% seen once. The sequenced sample consisted of memory CD4+ T cells sorted from blood. Subset described: CD45RA-negative fraction. The source of these receptors is a man aged 18 to 30 in good health.

Many counts were recorded for this clone. The genes are TRBV18 and TRBJ1-4; possibly TRBD1 for D (6 bases). CDR3 size: 17 residues. Trimming took off 3 bases at V and 5 bases at J, with 19 bases between the two ends. The germline CDR1 and CDR2 sequences are KGHSH and LQKENI. In DNA, the CDR3 is TGTGCCAGCTCACCCGGAGATGGACAGCGGAAGAATGAAAAACTGTTTTTT. It yields the protein CASSPGDGQRKNEKLFF.

This clone was counted between two and nine times. The chain recombines TRBV6-6 with TRBJ1-5; 8 bases are shared with TRBD1. This CDR3 has 14 amino acids. The V gene's germline CDR1 is MNHNY and CDR2 SVGAGI (reference sequence). The V gene end was trimmed by 6 bases and the J gene end by 6 bases; junction bases not matched to a gene: 7. CDR3 sequence: CASSPGQGVQPQHF. The CDR3 DNA is TGTGCCAGCAGCCCCGGACAGGGAGTTCAGCCCCAGCATTTT.

This chain uses TRBV4-3 with TRBJ2-3, with TRBD2 identical over 10 bases. CDR1 and CDR2 (germline): LGHNA, YSLEER. CDR3 length: 19 amino acids. V shed 1 base, J shed 0 bases, and the junction held 10 bases outside the gene matches. CDR3 nucleotide sequence: TGCGCCAGCAGCCAAGCGAGACTAGCGGGCGGATTAAGCACAGATACGCAGTATTTT. Its translation is CASSQARLAGGLSTDTQYF.

The rearrangement joins TRBV29-1 to TRBJ1-5; the match to TRBD1 covers 8 bases. Germline CDR1 is SQVTM and CDR2 is ANQGSEA. V shed 6 bases, J shed 1 base, and the junction held 2 bases outside the gene matches. The CDR3 runs to 13 residues. In DNA, the CDR3 is TGCAGCGTGCGGACAGGGAGCAATCAGCCCCAGCATTTT. It translates to CSVRTGSNQPQHF.

The chain uses TRBV28 and TRBJ2-7; possible D gene TRBD1, 5 bases. Germline V lookup: CDR1 MDHEN, CDR2 SYDVKM. The CDR3 extends over 14 amino acids. Trimming removed 5 bases from V and 3 bases from J, with 14 bases in between. As DNA, the CDR3 is TGTGCCAGCAGTCCCCCCCAGGGCGTCTACGAGCAGTACTTC. Amino acids: CASSPPQGVYEQYF.

The chain combines TRBV7-6 with TRBJ1-3, with D hard to call. Germline loops: CDR1 SGHVS, CDR2 FNYEAQ. V was pared by 5 bases and J by 2 bases, with 16 bases between. The CDR3 runs 16 residues. The CDR3: CASSQVDSRAGNTIYF. The CDR3 bases are TGTGCCAGCAGCCAAGTTGACTCCAGAGCTGGAAACACCATATATTTT.

This chain links TRBV5-1 with TRBJ1-1; TRBD1 matches at 9 bases. V trimming: 4 bases; J trimming: 10 bases; junction bases outside the gene matches: 11. In germline, CDR1 is SGHRS, CDR2 YFSETQ. CDR3 length: 14 amino acids. In nucleotides, the CDR3 is TGCGCCAGCAGCCCGGCCGGACAGGGGAGGGGAGCTTTCTTT. Amino acids: CASSPAGQGRGAFF.

The chain has TRBV7-9 and TRBJ2-1; the match to TRBD1 covers 7 bases. This CDR3 region has 16 residues. Germline loops: CDR1 SEHNR, CDR2 FQNEAQ (reference sequence). V was pared by 6 bases and J by 10 bases, with 18 bases of the junction left unmatched. DNA for the CDR3: TGTGCCAGCAGAGCCCTGATCGGGACAGAATCAAGGGAGCAGTTCTTC. As protein: CASRALIGTESREQFF. The variable domain in full, completed from reference TRBV7-9 and TRBJ2-1, reads DTGVSQNPRHKITKRGQNVTFRCDPISEHNRLYWYRQTLGQGPEFLTYFQNEAQLEKSRLLSDRFSAERPKGSFSTLEIQRTEQGDSAMYLCASRALIGTESREQFFGPGTRLTVL.

This clone has just a few counts. V usage is TRBV11-2 and J usage is TRBJ2-7, with TRBD2 matching over 9 bases. The CDR3 has 15 residues. With V trimmed by 5 bases and J by 4 bases, 9 bases remained unmatched. Germline-derived CDR1 and CDR2 are SGHAT and FQNNGV. The DNA of the CDR3 is TGTGCCAGCAGCCCCGGGGTAGCGGGAGCATACGAGCAGTACTTC. Amino acid sequence: CASSPGVAGAYEQYF. The full variable domain, with the rest looked up from reference TRBV11-2 and TRBJ2-7, is EAGVAQSPRYKIIEKRQSVAFWCNPISGHATLYWYQQILGQGPKLLIQFQNNGVVDDSQLPKDRFSAERLKGVDSTLKIQPAKLEDSAVYLCASSPGVAGAYEQYFGPGTRLTVT.

This clone has just a few counts. The chain links TRBV30 to TRBJ1-1; D ambiguous. The CDR3 is 11 amino acids. Germline-derived CDR1 and CDR2 are GTSNPN and SVGIG (reference sequence). Deletions cut 1 base from V and 3 bases from J, with 3 bases between. The CDR3 is CAWSAYTEAFF. In DNA form, the CDR3 reads TGTGCCTGGAGTGCGTACACTGAAGCTTTCTTT.

The gene calls are TRBV7-2 and TRBJ1-1; weak D call: TRBD1 (6 bases). Germline-derived CDR1 and CDR2 are SGHTA and FQGNSA. V was pared by 2 bases and J by 0 bases, with 10 bases between. The length of the CDR3 is 15 residues. CDR3 in DNA: TGTGCCAGCAGCTTACGCCGGACAGTGAACACTGAAGCTTTCTTT. Its protein product is CASSLRRTVNTEAFF.

The chain links TRBV19 to TRBJ1-1; unclear D gene. Trimming took 6 bases from V and 1 from J, leaving 6 bases between them. This CDR3 spans 12 amino acids. Germline CDR1 and CDR2: LNHDA and SQIVND (reference sequence). The CDR3, as DNA: TGTGCCAGTAGCCCCCAGAACACTGAAGCTTTCTTT. Translated: CASSPQNTEAFF.

This clone has a single count. V is TRBV29-1 and J is TRBJ2-5; maybe TRBD1 (6 bases). CDR3 length: 15 residues. V dropped 1 base and J dropped 9 bases, with 21 bases sitting between them. In germline, CDR1 is SQVTM, CDR2 ANQGSEA. CDR3 nucleotide sequence: TGCAGCGTTGAAGTCCCGGCCAGGGGAAGAGGGGCCCAGTACTTC. Amino acid sequence: CSVEVPARGRGAQYF.

The CDR3 bases are TGTGCCAGCAGCGACCCCCGGCAGGGGGCCGGCAATGAGCAGTTCTTC. It encodes CASSDPRQGAGNEQFF. The rearrangement uses TRBV5-4 and TRBJ2-1; TRBD1 aligns across 8 bases. The CDR3 loop spans 16 amino acids. CDR1 and CDR2 from the germline V gene are SGHNT and YYREEE (reference sequence). Trimming took 4 bases from V and 6 from J; bases not matched to a gene: 12. Drawing the rest from reference TRBV5-4 and TRBJ2-1, the complete variable domain is ETGVTQSPTHLIKTRGQQVTLRCSSQSGHNTVSWYQQALGQGPQFIFQYYREEENGRGNFPPRFSGLQFPNYSSELNVNALELDDSALYLCASSDPRQGAGNEQFFGPGTRLTVL.

The chain has TRBV5-4 and TRBJ2-7; 7 positions match TRBD1. The CDR3 sequence is 16 residues long. Germline assignment: CDR1 SGHNT and CDR2 YYREEE (reference sequence). The junction had 14 bases not matched to a gene; V was cut back by 3 bases and J by 5 bases. The CDR3 loop reads CASSWHDRAVSHEQYF. The CDR3, as DNA: TGTGCCAGCAGCTGGCACGACAGGGCGGTATCCCACGAGCAGTACTTC.

This chain uses TRBV2 with TRBJ2-1, with D possibly matching TRBD2 (6 bases). Germline CDR1 and CDR2: SNHLY and FYNNEI. Deletions cut 4 bases from V and 4 bases from J, with 17 bases between. CDR3 length: 16 amino acids. CDR3 sequence reads: CASSGREVGDYNEQFF. The CDR3 coding sequence is TGTGCCAGCAGTGGCAGGGAGGTCGGGGATTACAATGAGCAGTTCTTC.

The V gene is TRBV9, the J gene TRBJ2-2; 9 bases align to TRBD1. Germline lookup yields CDR1 SGDLS and CDR2 YYNGEE. V was clipped by 7 bases and J by 3 bases; unmatched bases: 7. CDR3 length: 15 residues. As DNA, the CDR3 is TGTGCCAGCTGTCGGGACAGGGTGGACACCGGGGAGCTGTTTTTT. It translates to CASCRDRVDTGELFF.

In this sample, this clone turned up a few times. The same CDR3 is also encoded by other DNA sequences in this sample. The rearrangement uses TRBV4-3 and TRBJ1-1, with D maybe TRBD1 (5 bases). V gave up 2 bases and J gave up 5 bases, with 9 bases separating them. This CDR3 has 13 amino acids. CDR1 is LGHNA, CDR2 YSLEER, per germline. The DNA of the CDR3 is TGCGCCAGCAGCCAAAACAGGCGAACTGAAGCTTTCTTT. This sequence encodes CASSQNRRTEAFF.

The chain carries TRBV19 and TRBJ2-2; 8 nucleotides match TRBD2. Germline CDR1 reads LNHDA; CDR2 reads SQIVND (reference sequence). The CDR3 has 15 amino acids. V was pared by 7 bases and J by 7 bases, with 11 bases of the junction left unmatched. CDR3 DNA sequence: TGTGCCAGTAACAACCTCGGACTAGCCGACGGGGAGCTGTTTTTT. Protein: CASNNLGLADGELFF. Full variable domain (remainder filled in from reference TRBV19 and TRBJ2-2): DGGITQSPKYLFRKEGQNVTLSCEQNLNHDAMYWYRQDPGQGLRLIYYSQIVNDFQKGDIAEGYSVSREKKESFPLTVTSAQKNPTAFYLCASNNLGLADGELFFGEGSRLTVL.

The chain combines TRBV4-1 with TRBJ1-5, with TRBD1 matching 7 bases. The germline V gene encodes CDR1 MGHRA and CDR2 YSYEKL. The CDR3 sequence is 16 residues long. The ends lost 4 bases at V and 5 bases at J; junction bases unmatched: 11. The CDR3 coding sequence is TGCGCCAGCAGCCGGAAAGGGACAGCCGACGATCAGCCCCAGCATTTT. Translation: CASSRKGTADDQPQHF.

The chain links TRBV5-4 to TRBJ2-7, with 10 bases identical to TRBD2. V shed 5 bases and J 0 bases; nucleotides not matched to a gene: 11. This CDR3 spans 17 amino acids. Looked up from germline, CDR1 is SGHNT and CDR2 is YYREEE (reference sequence). The CDR3 sequence: CASRIRSTSGVSYEQYF. The CDR3 bases are TGTGCCAGCAGAATAAGAAGTACTAGCGGGGTCTCCTACGAGCAGTACTTC.

This clone was detected only a few times. The V gene is TRBV4-1, the J gene TRBJ2-5; 12 bases line up with TRBD1. With 3 bases clipped from V and 9 bases from J, the junction kept 8 bases outside the gene matches. Germline CDR1 MGHRA, CDR2 YSYEKL. The CDR3 length is 15 residues. As DNA, the CDR3 is TGCGCCAGCAGCCATGCGGGACAGGGGGCGCAGGCCCAGTACTTC. Translated: CASSHAGQGAQAQYF.

The chain combines TRBV18 with TRBJ2-7, with D possibly matching TRBD1 (5 bases). Germline CDR1 and CDR2: KGHSH and LQKENI. V lost 3 bases and J 4 bases, leaving 16 bases between the germline ends. This CDR3 is built from 15 residues. The CDR3 here is CASSPKGQVEYEQYF. The DNA of the CDR3 is TGTGCCAGCTCACCCAAGGGGCAGGTAGAGTACGAGCAGTACTTC.

CDR3 residues: CASSIGLIDGNSPLHF. The CDR3 region has the DNA TGTGCCAGTAGTATTGGTTTAATCGATGGGAATTCACCCCTCCACTTT. The chain employs TRBV19 and TRBJ1-6; D not resolved. V gave up 3 bases and J gave up 7 bases, with 16 bases separating them. Per the germline V gene, CDR1 is LNHDA and CDR2 is SQIVND (reference sequence). CDR3 length: 16 residues.

The table lists this clone with a few counts. The chain links TRBV19 to TRBJ1-2; tentatively, D is TRBD1 (5 bases). V shed 3 bases and J shed 10 bases, with 15 bases lying between them. Looked up from germline, CDR1 is LNHDA and CDR2 is SQIVND (reference sequence). This CDR3 has 13 amino acids. The CDR3 bases are TGTGCCAGTAGTATGACGGGGCTCCGTGACTACACCTTC. Residues: CASSMTGLRDYTF. Filled out from reference TRBV19 and TRBJ1-2, the complete variable domain reads DGGITQSPKYLFRKEGQNVTLSCEQNLNHDAMYWYRQDPGQGLRLIYYSQIVNDFQKGDIAEGYSVSREKKESFPLTVTSAQKNPTAFYLCASSMTGLRDYTFGSGTRLTVV.

This chain uses TRBV11-2 with TRBJ2-7; 7 positions match TRBD1. The junction had 6 bases not matched to a gene; V was cut back by 4 bases and J by 0 bases. Looked up from germline, CDR1 is SGHAT and CDR2 is FQNNGV. The CDR3 contains 15 residues. The CDR3 DNA sequence: TGTGCCAGCAGCTCCGCCGACAGGGCCTCCTACGAGCAGTACTTC. It yields the protein CASSSADRASYEQYF.

The chain joins TRBV6-5 to TRBJ1-2, with TRBD1 identical over 8 bases. The CDR3 is 14 amino acids. After removal of 5 bases from V and 4 bases from J, the junction contained 6 bases not matched to a gene. Germline CDR1 and CDR2: MNHEY and SVGAGI. CDR3 loop: CASSPGQGSYGYTF. The CDR3 nucleotides read TGTGCCAGCAGTCCCGGACAGGGTAGCTATGGCTACACCTTC.